This TCR beta chain was sequenced during a study of response to subunit inactivated influenza vaccine. Notes on this clonotype: The antigen is undetermined.

Overall study findings and caveats: New T cells are recruited in small numbers by each seasonal influenza vaccination, according to the authors' suggestion.

CDR3 length: 14 residues. CDR1 SEHNR and CDR2 FQNEAQ come from the germline V gene (reference sequence). V gave up 4 bases and J gave up 6 bases, with 16 bases separating them. TCRdb analysed the RT-PCR reads with MiXCR anew, one entry per CDR3 protein. The table lists some 800,000 distinct CDR3 sequences, less than 25% of them singletons. The source is a man aged 45-65 years who received an inactivated influenza vaccine. The chain couples TRBV7-9 to TRBJ2-7, with a tentative D call TRBD2 (6 bases). Sample: PBMCs from blood, taken more than 4 days after vaccination. CDR3 in DNA: TGTGCCAGCAGCTCGACGGGACTCAGGGCCGAGCAGTACTTC. It yields the protein CASSSTGLRAEQYF.